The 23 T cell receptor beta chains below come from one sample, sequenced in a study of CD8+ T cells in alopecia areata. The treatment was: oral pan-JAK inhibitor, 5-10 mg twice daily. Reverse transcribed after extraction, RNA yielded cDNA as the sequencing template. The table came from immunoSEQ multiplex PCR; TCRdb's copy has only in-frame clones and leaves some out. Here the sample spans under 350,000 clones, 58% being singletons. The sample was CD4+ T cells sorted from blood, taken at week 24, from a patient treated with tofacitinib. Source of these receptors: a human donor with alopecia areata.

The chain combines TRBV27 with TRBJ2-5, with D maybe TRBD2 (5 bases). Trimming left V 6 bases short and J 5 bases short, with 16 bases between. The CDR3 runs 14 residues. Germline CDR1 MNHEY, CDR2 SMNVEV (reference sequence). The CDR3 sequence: CASSQRGVWETQYF. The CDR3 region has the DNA TGTGCCAGCAGCCAACGGGGAGTCTGGGAGACCCAGTACTTC.

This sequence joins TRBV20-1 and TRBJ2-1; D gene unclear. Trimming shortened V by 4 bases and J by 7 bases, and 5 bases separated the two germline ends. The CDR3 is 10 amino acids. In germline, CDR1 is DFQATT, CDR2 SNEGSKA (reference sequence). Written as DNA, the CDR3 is TGCAGTGCTAACTTAAATGAGCAGTTCTTC. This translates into CSANLNEQFF.

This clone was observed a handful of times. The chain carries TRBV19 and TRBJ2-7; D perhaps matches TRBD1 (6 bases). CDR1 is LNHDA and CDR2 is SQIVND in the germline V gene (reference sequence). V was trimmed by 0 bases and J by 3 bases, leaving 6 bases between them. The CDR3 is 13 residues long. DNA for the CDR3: TGTGCCAGTAGTATAGACAGGGGCTACGAGCAGTACTTC. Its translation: CASSIDRGYEQYF.

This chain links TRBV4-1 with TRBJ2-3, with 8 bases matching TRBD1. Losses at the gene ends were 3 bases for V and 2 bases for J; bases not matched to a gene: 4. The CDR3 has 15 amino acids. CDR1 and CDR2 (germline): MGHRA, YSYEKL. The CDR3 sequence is CASSQTGANTDTQYF. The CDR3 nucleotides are TGCGCCAGCAGCCAGACAGGGGCTAACACAGATACGCAGTATTTT.

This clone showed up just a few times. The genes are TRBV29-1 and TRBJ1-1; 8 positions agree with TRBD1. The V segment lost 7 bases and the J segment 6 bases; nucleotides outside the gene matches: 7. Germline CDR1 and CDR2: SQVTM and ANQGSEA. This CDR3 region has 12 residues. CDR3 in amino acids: CSAAQGAAEAFF. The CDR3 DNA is TGCAGCGCTGCCCAGGGGGCAGCTGAAGCTTTCTTT.

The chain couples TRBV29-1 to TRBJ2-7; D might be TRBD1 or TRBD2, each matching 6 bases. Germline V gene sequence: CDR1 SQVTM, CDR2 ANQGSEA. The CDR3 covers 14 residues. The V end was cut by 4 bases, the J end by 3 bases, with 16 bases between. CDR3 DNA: TGCAGCGTTGTCCGAGGAGGGGACAACTACGAGCAGTACTTC. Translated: CSVVRGGDNYEQYF.

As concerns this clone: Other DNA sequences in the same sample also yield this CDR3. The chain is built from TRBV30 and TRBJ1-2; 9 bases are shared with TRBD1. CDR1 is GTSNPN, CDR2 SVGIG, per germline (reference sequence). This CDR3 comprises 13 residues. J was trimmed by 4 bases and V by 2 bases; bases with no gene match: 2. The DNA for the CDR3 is TGTGCCTGGAGTCCGGGACAGGGCTATGGCTACACCTTC. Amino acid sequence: CAWSPGQGYGYTF. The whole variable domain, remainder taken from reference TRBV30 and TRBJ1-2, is SQTIHQWPATLVQPVGSPLSLECTVEGTSNPNLYWYRQAAGRGLQLLFYSVGIGQISSEVPQNLSASRPQDRQFILSSKKLLLSDSGFYLCAWSPGQGYGYTFGSGTRLTVV.

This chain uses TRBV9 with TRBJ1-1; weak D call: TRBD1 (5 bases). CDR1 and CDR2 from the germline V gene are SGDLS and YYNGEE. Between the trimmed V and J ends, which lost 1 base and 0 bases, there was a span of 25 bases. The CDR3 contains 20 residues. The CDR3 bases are TGTGCCAGCAGCGTACCCGACCGGGGTCCACCAGGGATTATGAACACTGAAGCTTTCTTT. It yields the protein CASSVPDRGPPGIMNTEAFF.

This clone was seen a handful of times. The CDR3 DNA is TGTGCCAGCAGTCGACAGGGAAAACTGTTTTTT. Its translation: CASSRQGKLFF. The chain links TRBV6-5 to TRBJ1-4; 7 nucleotides line up with TRBD1. V gave up 5 bases and J gave up 10 bases; unmatched junction bases: 1. Germline V gene lookup returns CDR1 MNHEY and CDR2 SVGAGI. This CDR3 spans 11 amino acids.

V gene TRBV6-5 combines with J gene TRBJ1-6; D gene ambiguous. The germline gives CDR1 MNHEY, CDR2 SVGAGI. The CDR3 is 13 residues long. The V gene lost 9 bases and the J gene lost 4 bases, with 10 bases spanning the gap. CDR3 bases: TGTGCCAGAAAGGGAAAATATAATTCACCCCTCCACTTT. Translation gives CARKGKYNSPLHF.

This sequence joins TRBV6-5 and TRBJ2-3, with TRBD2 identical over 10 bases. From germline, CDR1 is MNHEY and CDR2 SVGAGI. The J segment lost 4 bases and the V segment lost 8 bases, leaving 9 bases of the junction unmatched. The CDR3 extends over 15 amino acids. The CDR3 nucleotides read TGTGCCAGCTCTAGGGGACTAGCGTGGCCAGATACGCAGTATTTT. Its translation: CASSRGLAWPDTQYF.

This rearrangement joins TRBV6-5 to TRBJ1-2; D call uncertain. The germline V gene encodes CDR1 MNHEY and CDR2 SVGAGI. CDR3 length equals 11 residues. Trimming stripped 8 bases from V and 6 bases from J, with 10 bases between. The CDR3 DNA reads TGTGCCAGCTCAGAGGGTAATGGCTACACCTTC. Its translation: CASSEGNGYTF.

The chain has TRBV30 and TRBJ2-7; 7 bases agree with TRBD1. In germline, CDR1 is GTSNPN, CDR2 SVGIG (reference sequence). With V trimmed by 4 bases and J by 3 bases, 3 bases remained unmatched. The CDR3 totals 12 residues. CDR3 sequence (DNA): TGTGCCTGGACCGACAGGGTCTACGAGCAGTACTTC. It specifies CAWTDRVYEQYF. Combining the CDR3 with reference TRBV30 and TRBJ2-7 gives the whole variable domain SQTIHQWPATLVQPVGSPLSLECTVEGTSNPNLYWYRQAAGRGLQLLFYSVGIGQISSEVPQNLSASRPQDRQFILSSKKLLLSDSGFYLCAWTDRVYEQYFGPGTRLTVT.

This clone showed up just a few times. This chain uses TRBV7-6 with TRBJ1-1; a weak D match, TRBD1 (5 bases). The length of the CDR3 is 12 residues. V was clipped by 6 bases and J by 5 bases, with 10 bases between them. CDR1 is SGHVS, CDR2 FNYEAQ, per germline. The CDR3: CASRGVGTEAFF. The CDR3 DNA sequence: TGTGCCAGCAGAGGGGTGGGAACTGAAGCTTTCTTT.

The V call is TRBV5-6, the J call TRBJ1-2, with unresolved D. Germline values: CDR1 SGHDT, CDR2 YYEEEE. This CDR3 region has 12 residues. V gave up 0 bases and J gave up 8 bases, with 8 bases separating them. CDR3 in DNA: TGTGCCAGCAGCTTGGCCTCGGGAGGCTACACCTTC. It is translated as CASSLASGGYTF.

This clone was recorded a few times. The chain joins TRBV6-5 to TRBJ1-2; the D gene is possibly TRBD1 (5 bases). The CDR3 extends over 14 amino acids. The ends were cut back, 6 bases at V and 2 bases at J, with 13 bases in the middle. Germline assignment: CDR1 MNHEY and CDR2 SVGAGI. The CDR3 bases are TGTGCCAGCAGATACGGGGGGGAGAACTATGGCTACACCTTC. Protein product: CASRYGGENYGYTF.

The CDR3 DNA reads TGTGCCAGCAGCTTGTATGGTACCCAAGAGACCCAGTACTTC. Its protein product is CASSLYGTQETQYF. This chain uses TRBV5-8 with TRBJ2-5, with unresolved D. V shed 1 base and J shed 1 base, with 8 bases lying between them. The CDR3 runs 14 residues. Germline V gives CDR1 SGHTS, CDR2 YDEGEE. Supplemented by reference TRBV5-8 and TRBJ2-5, the full variable domain reads EAGVTQSPTHLIKTRGQQATLRCSPISGHTSVYWYQQALGLGLQFLLWYDEGEERNRGNFPPRFSGRQFPNYSSELNVNALELEDSALYLCASSLYGTQETQYFGPGTRLLVL.

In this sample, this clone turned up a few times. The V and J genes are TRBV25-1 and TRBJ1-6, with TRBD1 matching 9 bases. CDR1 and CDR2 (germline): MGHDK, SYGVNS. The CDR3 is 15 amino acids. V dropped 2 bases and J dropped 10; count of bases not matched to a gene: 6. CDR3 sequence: CASSEGTGILSPLHF. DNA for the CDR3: TGTGCCAGCAGTGAAGGGACAGGGATCCTATCACCCCTCCACTTT.

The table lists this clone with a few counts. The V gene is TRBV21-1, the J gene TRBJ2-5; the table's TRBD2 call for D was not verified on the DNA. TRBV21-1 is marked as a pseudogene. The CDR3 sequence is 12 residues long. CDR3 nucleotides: TGTGCCAGCCATCCTATTCTCGGGACCCAGTACTTC. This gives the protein CASHPILGTQYF.

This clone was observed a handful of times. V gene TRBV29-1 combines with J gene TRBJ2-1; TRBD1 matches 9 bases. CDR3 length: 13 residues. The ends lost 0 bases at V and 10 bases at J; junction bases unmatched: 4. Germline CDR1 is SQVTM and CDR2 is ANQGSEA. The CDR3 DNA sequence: TGCAGCGTTGAAGAACAGGGGGCCGGCGAGCAGTTCTTC. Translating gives CSVEEQGAGEQFF.

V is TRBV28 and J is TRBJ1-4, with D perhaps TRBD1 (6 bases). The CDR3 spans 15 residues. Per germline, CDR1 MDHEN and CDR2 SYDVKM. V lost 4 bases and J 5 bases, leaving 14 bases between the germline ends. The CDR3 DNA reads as TGTGCCAGCAGTTCTTCAGGGGCGATGAATGAAAAACTGTTTTTT. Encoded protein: CASSSSGAMNEKLFF.

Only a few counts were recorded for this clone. CDR3 coding DNA: TGTGCCAGCAGGGGACAGGGAGCGACTCAGTACTTC. This translates into CASRGQGATQYF. This sequence joins TRBV6-1 and TRBJ2-4; 9 positions match TRBD1. V shed 6 bases and J 12 bases; nucleotides not matched to a gene: 6. The germline V gene encodes CDR1 MNHNS and CDR2 SASEGT. The CDR3 loop spans 12 amino acids.

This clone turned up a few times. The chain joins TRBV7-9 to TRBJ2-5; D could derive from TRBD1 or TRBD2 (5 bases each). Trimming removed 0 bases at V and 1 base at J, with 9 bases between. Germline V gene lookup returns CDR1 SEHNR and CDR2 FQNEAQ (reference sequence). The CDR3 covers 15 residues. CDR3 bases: TGTGCCAGCAGCTTAGCGGGGGAGACCCAAGAGACCCAGTACTTC. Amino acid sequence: CASSLAGETQETQYF. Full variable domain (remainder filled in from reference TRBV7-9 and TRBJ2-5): DTGVSQNPRHKITKRGQNVTFRCDPISEHNRLYWYRQTLGQGPEFLTYFQNEAQLEKSRLLSDRFSAERPKGSFSTLEIQRTEQGDSAMYLCASSLAGETQETQYFGPGTRLLVL.